The 24 T cell receptor beta chains listed next were all sequenced from one sample in a study of beta chain features in type 1 diabetes. Since all of the isolated RNA was reverse transcribed, expressed TCRB transcripts were what got sequenced. The table came from immunoSEQ multiplex PCR; TCRdb's copy has only in-frame clones and leaves some out. The profile shows around 450,000 clones, about an eighth of them singletons. The sequenced material came from naive CD4+ T cells from blood. The receptors come from a woman aged 18-29 years in good health.

There are a few counts of this clone. The V gene is TRBV6-4, the J gene TRBJ2-3; tentatively, D is TRBD1 (6 bases). V was pared by 0 bases and J by 8 bases, with 6 bases between. CDR1 and CDR2 (germline): MRHNA, SNTAGT. The CDR3 is 12 amino acids. CDR3 in amino acids: CASSDSGATQYF. CDR3 DNA sequence: TGTGCCAGCAGTGACTCGGGGGCTACGCAGTATTTT.

This clone was observed a single time. Other DNA sequences from this sample encode an identical CDR3 as well. The chain links TRBV9 to TRBJ1-5, with 8 bases matching TRBD1. Germline CDR1 SGDLS, CDR2 YYNGEE. J gave up 3 bases and V 4 bases, and 3 bases lay outside the gene matches. The CDR3 consists of 14 residues. For the CDR3, the DNA is TGTGCCAGCAGCCTGGGACAGGTCAATCAGCCCCAGCATTTT. Its translation: CASSLGQVNQPQHF.

The V and J genes are TRBV25-1 and TRBJ2-3; D call uncertain. The CDR3 consists of 15 residues. V lost 0 bases and J 1 base, leaving 8 bases between the germline ends. Germline lookup yields CDR1 MGHDK and CDR2 SYGVNS. In nucleotides, the CDR3 is TGTGCCAGCAGTGAATATGGCCAGGGCACAGATACGCAGTATTTT. Residues: CASSEYGQGTDTQYF.

As DNA, the CDR3 is TGTGCCATCAGTCCCCATTCCGGACAGGAGTCCACAGATACGCAGTATTTT. Translated: CAISPHSGQESTDTQYF. The chain uses TRBV10-3 and TRBJ2-3, with 7 positions matching TRBD1. Germline lookup yields CDR1 ENHRY and CDR2 SYGVKD. Trimming at V came to 5 bases and at J to 2 bases, leaving 13 bases not matched to a gene. This CDR3 contains 17 residues.

Only a few counts were recorded for this clone. The chain is built from TRBV18 and TRBJ1-1, with D uncertain. V was shortened by 3 bases and J by 8 bases, with 7 bases between the two germline ends. CDR1 is KGHSH and CDR2 is LQKENI in the germline V gene. The length of the CDR3 is 11 residues. The CDR3 DNA follows: TGTGCCAGCTCACCGCTGGCAGAAGCTTTCTTT. Amino acids: CASSPLAEAFF.

This clone was counted between two and nine times. This chain connects TRBV9 to TRBJ2-3; D is possibly TRBD1 (6 bases). Trimming left V 3 bases short and J 0 bases short, with 17 bases between. The CDR3 sequence is 17 residues long. CDR1 and CDR2 (germline): SGDLS, YYNGEE. The CDR3 reads CASSGRGGGLSTDTQYF. The CDR3 nucleotides are TGTGCCAGCAGCGGGCGAGGTGGGGGCCTTAGCACAGATACGCAGTATTTT.

This sequence joins TRBV19 and TRBJ1-4; D is uncertain. The CDR3 runs 14 residues. Looked up from germline, CDR1 is LNHDA and CDR2 is SQIVND (reference sequence). With 8 bases removed from V and 10 bases from J, the gap between germline ends came to 20 bases. This CDR3 reads CASSNRELDRKLFF. Here the CDR3 DNA reads TGTGCCAGTTCCAATCGCGAGTTAGATCGAAAACTGTTTTTT.

Only a few counts were recorded for this clone. V is TRBV7-2 and J is TRBJ2-5; D is possibly TRBD1 (7 bases). Germline V gives CDR1 SGHTA, CDR2 FQGNSA. Trimming took 4 bases from V and 2 from J, leaving 11 bases between them. The CDR3 is made up of 14 amino acids. The CDR3 loop is CASSSTGTQETQYF. The CDR3 DNA follows: TGTGCCAGCAGCTCGACAGGGACTCAAGAGACCCAGTACTTC.

The CDR3 is CASSLESRPGELFF. CDR3 DNA: TGTGCCAGCAGCTTAGAGAGCCGACCCGGGGAGCTGTTTTTT. This chain connects TRBV7-2 to TRBJ2-2; D is uncertain. CDR3 length: 14 residues. Trimming left V 1 base short and J 6 bases short, with 9 bases between. Germline CDR1 SGHTA, CDR2 FQGNSA.

Concerning this clone itself: A much larger clone lies one base from this, so it may be a read error. Other DNA sequences in the sample encode the same CDR3. This sequence joins TRBV5-6 and TRBJ1-1; D remains ambiguous. Germline values: CDR1 SGHDT, CDR2 YYEEEE. The CDR3 length is 11 residues. Trimming pared 4 bases from V and 0 bases from J, leaving 1 base between. CDR3 region: CASSLNTEAFF. The CDR3, as DNA: TGTGCCAGCAGCCTGAACACTGAAGCTTTCTTT.

J is TRBJ2-7 and V is TRBV7-9; 14 bases map to TRBD2. The CDR3 contains 16 residues. From germline, CDR1 is SEHNR and CDR2 FQNEAQ (reference sequence). Trimming at V came to 5 bases and at J to 3 bases, leaving 6 bases not matched to a gene. The CDR3 protein is CASSTPGTSGSYEQYF. CDR3 sequence (DNA): TGTGCCAGCAGCACCCCCGGGACTAGCGGGAGCTACGAGCAGTACTTC.

In its sample, this clone was seen a few times. The chain employs TRBV7-9 and TRBJ2-3, with a possible D match to TRBD2 (7 bases). The CDR3 is 15 residues long. Germline lookup yields CDR1 SEHNR and CDR2 FQNEAQ (reference sequence). Between the trimmed V and J ends, which lost 2 bases and 3 bases, there was a span of 12 bases. Here the CDR3 DNA reads TGTGCCAGCAGCTTAACGGGGGGCGCGACAGATACGCAGTATTTT. Its translation: CASSLTGGATDTQYF.

The chain joins TRBV28 to TRBJ2-5; 10 nucleotides agree with TRBD2. The CDR3 runs to 14 residues. The junction had 6 bases not matched to a gene; V was cut back by 5 bases and J by 6 bases. CDR1 is MDHEN, CDR2 SYDVKM, per germline. The CDR3 coding sequence is TGTGCCAGCAGTCCTAGCGGGGGAGGAAAGACCCAGTACTTC. It specifies CASSPSGGGKTQYF.

This clone has a handful of counts. The genes are TRBV18 and TRBJ2-3; tentatively, D is TRBD2 (5 bases). The CDR3 loop spans 14 amino acids. The germline V gene encodes CDR1 KGHSH and CDR2 LQKENI. Trimming shortened V by 3 bases and J by 6 bases, and 13 bases separated the two germline ends. CDR3 region: CASSPSPERDTQYF. CDR3 in DNA: TGTGCCAGCTCACCCTCCCCAGAGCGGGATACGCAGTATTTT.

As DNA, the CDR3 is TGTGCCAGCAGCTCTAAGGACCTGTTTGTGGGCGAGCAGTACTTC. Translated, it gives CASSSKDLFVGEQYF. V gene TRBV4-2 combines with J gene TRBJ2-7, with D hard to call. The CDR3 loop spans 15 amino acids. Between the trimmed V and J ends, which lost 5 bases and 6 bases, there was a span of 20 bases. Germline V gives CDR1 LGHNA, CDR2 YNFKEQ.

In its sample, this clone was seen a few times. The V and J genes are TRBV7-2 and TRBJ2-5, with D uncertain. Trimming stripped 5 bases from V and 5 bases from J, with 9 bases between. This CDR3 region has 12 residues. The germline V gene has CDR1 SGHTA and CDR2 FQGNSA. The CDR3 is CASSARRETQYF. The CDR3, as DNA: TGTGCCAGCAGCGCCCGAAGGGAGACCCAGTACTTC.

This rearrangement joins TRBV6-1 to TRBJ2-6, with unresolved D. Per germline, CDR1 MNHNS and CDR2 SASEGT. This CDR3 is 14 amino acids long. The V end lost 6 bases, the J end lost 1 base, and 7 bases lay between the germline ends. CDR3 in DNA: TGTGCCAGCAGAACAACTTCTGGGGCCAACGTCCTGACTTTC. It specifies CASRTTSGANVLTF.

The gene calls are TRBV7-9 and TRBJ2-7, with a tentative D call TRBD2 (6 bases). Per the germline V gene, CDR1 is SEHNR and CDR2 is FQNEAQ (reference sequence). The CDR3 runs 19 residues. Trimming pared 2 bases from V and 8 bases from J, leaving 31 bases between. In DNA, the CDR3 is TGTGCCAGCAGCTTATGGGAGAGGAGGGCACCTCAGACACGGGACCAGCAGTACGTC. The encoded protein is CASSLWERRAPQTRDQQYV.

The chain uses TRBV2 and TRBJ2-4; 10 bases are a match to TRBD1. The CDR3 spans 14 residues. Per the germline V gene, CDR1 is SNHLY and CDR2 is FYNNEI. Trimming took 6 bases from V and 6 from J; bases not matched to a gene: 5. The CDR3 loop reads CASRGTGDINIQYF. The CDR3 DNA is TGTGCCAGCAGGGGGACAGGGGATATAAACATTCAGTACTTC.

V gene TRBV9 combines with J gene TRBJ1-6; 7 nucleotides agree with TRBD1. The V and J ends lost 4 bases and 8 bases, in that order; junction bases with no gene match: 6. Germline assignment: CDR1 SGDLS and CDR2 YYNGEE. The CDR3 totals 14 residues. The CDR3 reads CASSYRQGHSPLHF. CDR3 DNA sequence: TGTGCCAGCAGCTACCGACAGGGTCATTCACCCCTCCACTTT.

This clone turned up a few times. The sample holds other DNA sequences that translate to the same CDR3. This chain connects TRBV10-3 to TRBJ2-7; D is unresolved. This CDR3 region has 10 residues. CDR1 ENHRY and CDR2 SYGVKD come from the germline V gene. The CDR3 protein is CAISEGQSDV. Written as DNA, the CDR3 is TGTGCCATCAGTGAAGGGCAGTCTGACGTC.

This chain connects TRBV5-1 to TRBJ2-7; 7 bases are a match to TRBD1. Germline CDR1 and CDR2: SGHRS and YFSETQ. The CDR3 length is 13 residues. The ends lost 6 bases at V and 0 bases at J; junction bases unmatched: 3. In nucleotides, the CDR3 is TGCGCCAGCACGAGGACAGGCTCCTACGAGCAGTACTTC. Its protein is CASTRTGSYEQYF.

The chain combines TRBV7-9 with TRBJ1-6; D unresolved. Germline CDR1 is SEHNR and CDR2 is FQNEAQ (reference sequence). The CDR3 runs 13 residues. The V end was cut by 1 base, the J end by 8 bases, with 6 bases between. The CDR3 loop is CASSLESHSPLHF. The CDR3 DNA reads TGTGCCAGCAGCTTAGAGTCTCATTCACCCCTCCACTTT.

Details on this clone: The sample contains more than one DNA sequence encoding this CDR3. The V gene is TRBV7-2, the J gene TRBJ1-4, with TRBD1 matching over 7 bases. Germline V CDR1 and CDR2: SGHTA, FQGNSA. The CDR3 length is 15 residues. V lost 5 bases to trimming and J lost 0 bases; unmatched junction nucleotides: 3. Written as DNA, the CDR3 is TGTGCCAGCAGCGCCCAGGGGGCAACTAATGAAAAACTGTTTTTT. Translation: CASSAQGATNEKLFF.